This entry lists 27 T cell receptor beta chains sequenced from one sample in a study of blood T cell repertoires in COVID-19. Only in-frame clones appear in the TCRdb table, and some are missing; sequencing was by immunoSEQ multiplex PCR. The sample lists about 200,000 clones; just under 90% were seen once. The specimen sequenced was PBMCs or T cells enriched from blood (not recorded which). These receptors were obtained from a man younger than 45 who had recovered from COVID-19.

A single count supports this clone. This chain links TRBV6-5 with TRBJ2-1, with D maybe TRBD2 (6 bases). CDR3 length equals 14 residues. Germline-derived CDR1 and CDR2 are MNHEY and SVGAGI. V was clipped by 6 bases and J by 4 bases, with 13 bases between them. CDR3 sequence: CASRTGTEYNEQFF. The CDR3 bases are TGTGCCAGCAGGACCGGGACTGAATACAATGAGCAGTTCTTC.

This clone occurred once. This sequence joins TRBV27 and TRBJ2-7; 16 nucleotides line up with TRBD2. J gave up 5 bases and V 5 bases, and 12 bases lay outside the gene matches. CDR1 is MNHEY, CDR2 SMNVEV, per germline (reference sequence). The CDR3 runs to 18 residues. The CDR3 protein is CASSPGLAGGPWSNEQYF. The CDR3 nucleotides read TGTGCCAGCAGTCCGGGACTAGCGGGAGGGCCGTGGTCAAACGAGCAGTACTTC.

This sequence joins TRBV30 and TRBJ1-2; 7 bases agree with TRBD1. There are 14 residues in the CDR3. Germline V CDR1 and CDR2: GTSNPN, SVGIG (reference sequence). V dropped 6 bases and J dropped 2; count of bases not matched to a gene: 9. The CDR3 DNA reads TGTGCCTGCCCATTCCCACAGGGGAACTATGGCTACACCTTC. As protein: CACPFPQGNYGYTF.

J is TRBJ2-3 and V is TRBV11-2; D is undetermined. Trimming stripped 5 bases from V and 2 bases from J, with 11 bases between. This CDR3 is 14 amino acids long. The V gene's germline CDR1 is SGHAT and CDR2 FQNNGV. The CDR3 DNA sequence: TGTGCCAGCAGCCACGGCAGGTACACAGATACGCAGTATTTT. This translates into CASSHGRYTDTQYF.

This clone occurred a few times. The V gene is TRBV28, the J gene TRBJ1-1; possibly TRBD1 for D (5 bases). The CDR3 covers 14 residues. Germline loops: CDR1 MDHEN, CDR2 SYDVKM. V shed 6 bases and J shed 4 bases, with 15 bases lying between them. The CDR3 protein is CASRNLGGGTEAFF. CDR3 nucleotides: TGTGCCAGCAGAAACCTGGGGGGGGGCACTGAAGCTTTCTTT.

The chain uses TRBV27 and TRBJ1-1, with D possibly matching TRBD1 (6 bases). The V gene's germline CDR1 is MNHEY and CDR2 SMNVEV (reference sequence). V gave up 2 bases and J gave up 4 bases, with 20 bases separating them. There are 17 residues in the CDR3. The CDR3 DNA follows: TGTGCCAGCAGTTTACTCGCCCCGGGACACCTGCTCACTGAAGCTTTCTTT. Amino acids: CASSLLAPGHLLTEAFF.

The chain is built from TRBV30 and TRBJ1-2; TRBD1 matches at 9 bases. Germline V gene sequence: CDR1 GTSNPN, CDR2 SVGIG (reference sequence). The CDR3 consists of 13 residues. The junction had 12 bases not matched to a gene; V was cut back by 4 bases and J by 12 bases. CDR3 residues: CAWTGTGFSGNTF. The CDR3 DNA is TGTGCCTGGACTGGGACAGGGTTTAGTGGTAACACCTTC. The whole variable domain, remainder taken from reference TRBV30 and TRBJ1-2, is SQTIHQWPATLVQPVGSPLSLECTVEGTSNPNLYWYRQAAGRGLQLLFYSVGIGQISSEVPQNLSASRPQDRQFILSSKKLLLSDSGFYLCAWTGTGFSGNTFGSGTRLTVV.

The genes are TRBV4-3 and TRBJ2-7; 8 bases match TRBD1. The CDR3 covers 16 residues. Trimming at V came to 0 bases and at J to 3 bases, leaving 7 bases not matched to a gene. The germline V gene has CDR1 LGHNA and CDR2 YSLEER. The CDR3 reads CASSQEDRALIYEQYF. Here the CDR3 DNA reads TGCGCCAGCAGCCAAGAGGACAGGGCTTTAATCTACGAGCAGTACTTC.

This chain connects TRBV21-1 to TRBJ1-6; TRBD1 reflects the table's D call only, with no check against the DNA. TRBV21-1 is designated a pseudogene. This CDR3 contains 19 residues. CDR3 coding DNA: TGTGCCAGCAGCAAAGGGGGGACAGGCGGGGACAGAAGAGACTCACCCCTCCACTTT. This translates into CASSKGGTGGDRRDSPLHF.

Here the CDR3 reads CASSLGGPPNTEAFF. CDR3 DNA sequence: TGCGCCAGCAGCTTGGGCGGCCCTCCGAACACTGAAGCTTTCTTT. The chain has TRBV5-1 and TRBJ1-1; unclear D gene. This CDR3 has 15 residues. Trimming shortened V by 0 bases and J by 1 base, and 10 bases separated the two germline ends. Germline CDR1 is SGHRS and CDR2 is YFSETQ.

V is TRBV5-1 and J is TRBJ2-1; 11 bases align to TRBD2. Trimming at V came to 4 bases and at J to 6 bases, leaving 12 bases not matched to a gene. CDR3 size: 17 residues. Germline CDR1 SGHRS, CDR2 YFSETQ. The CDR3 DNA follows: TGCGCCAGCAGCCTTAGGATTAGCGGGGGGGTAGGCAATGAGCAGTTCTTC. This codes for CASSLRISGGVGNEQFF.

The chain combines TRBV27 with TRBJ1-2; D is uncertain. Trimming shortened V by 3 bases and J by 8 bases, and 13 bases separated the two germline ends. Per the germline V gene, CDR1 is MNHEY and CDR2 is SMNVEV (reference sequence). The CDR3 is 13 residues long. CDR3 sequence (DNA): TGTGCCAGCAGTTTTACGGGTTTGCGGGGCTACACCTTC. Protein product: CASSFTGLRGYTF.

The chain carries TRBV19 and TRBJ2-3; no definite D call. CDR1 and CDR2 (germline): LNHDA, SQIVND (reference sequence). The ends were cut back, 3 bases at V and 4 bases at J, with 14 bases in the middle. The CDR3 has 15 residues. The CDR3 here is CASSILAQGSDTQYF. Here the CDR3 DNA reads TGTGCCAGTAGTATCTTAGCCCAAGGATCAGATACGCAGTATTTT.

The J gene is TRBJ1-1, the V gene TRBV25-1; 7 positions match TRBD1. The trim removed 6 bases at V and 4 bases at J, leaving 8 bases unmatched. This CDR3 is 14 amino acids long. The germline CDR1 and CDR2 sequences are MGHDK and SYGVNS. CDR3 sequence (DNA): TGTGCCAGCAGGGAGACAGGGTGGGGCACTGAAGCTTTCTTT. It yields the protein CASRETGWGTEAFF. Together with reference TRBV25-1 and TRBJ1-1, the CDR3 gives the full variable domain: EADIYQTPRYLVIGTGKKITLECSQTMGHDKMYWYQQDPGMELHLIHYSYGVNSTEKGDLSSESTVSRIRTEHFPLTLESARPSHTSQYLCASRETGWGTEAFFGQGTRLTVV.

The rearrangement uses TRBV4-1 and TRBJ1-1; 8 nucleotides align to TRBD1. The CDR3 runs 15 residues. The V gene's germline CDR1 is MGHRA and CDR2 YSYEKL. Unmatched junction bases numbered 3, after V lost 1 base and J lost 2 bases. CDR3 residues: CASSQADRDNTEAFF. CDR3 in DNA: TGCGCCAGCAGCCAAGCGGACAGGGACAACACTGAAGCTTTCTTT.

This rearrangement joins TRBV7-2 to TRBJ1-2; D might be TRBD1 (6 bases). With 1 base removed from V and 4 bases from J, the gap between germline ends came to 19 bases. CDR1 and CDR2 (germline): SGHTA, FQGNSA. CDR3 length: 17 amino acids. The CDR3 is CASSLGAGDFFPYGYTF. As DNA, the CDR3 is TGTGCCAGCAGCTTAGGGGCAGGGGATTTCTTCCCCTATGGCTACACCTTC.

The J gene is TRBJ2-7, the V gene TRBV7-2, with TRBD2 matching over 9 bases. The CDR3 has 14 residues. J was trimmed by 3 bases and V by 3 bases; bases with no gene match: 3. Looked up from germline, CDR1 is SGHTA and CDR2 is FQGNSA. This chain's CDR3 is CASSFSGSGYEQYF. The CDR3 DNA is TGTGCCAGCAGCTTTAGCGGGAGCGGCTACGAGCAGTACTTC. Full variable domain (outside the CDR3, taken from reference TRBV7-2 and TRBJ2-7): GAGVSQSPSNKVTEKGKDVELRCDPISGHTALYWYRQSLGQGLEFLIYFQGNSAPDKSGLPSDRFSAERTGGSVSTLTIQRTQQEDSAVYLCASSFSGSGYEQYFGPGTRLTVT.

The gene calls are TRBV27 and TRBJ2-5, with a tentative D call TRBD2 (6 bases). V dropped 1 base and J dropped 4 bases, with 10 bases sitting between them. Germline V gives CDR1 MNHEY, CDR2 SMNVEV (reference sequence). This CDR3 has 14 amino acids. In DNA, the CDR3 is TGTGCCAGCAGTTTATGGCGGGGAGGAGAGACCCAGTACTTC. Translated, it gives CASSLWRGGETQYF.

The chain is built from TRBV28 and TRBJ2-5; 7 nucleotides match TRBD1. V trimming: 5 bases; J trimming: 2 bases; junction bases outside the gene matches: 2. Germline-derived CDR1 and CDR2 are MDHEN and SYDVKM. The CDR3 covers 13 residues. The CDR3 here is CASSRQGQETQYF. As DNA, the CDR3 is TGTGCCAGCAGTCGACAGGGACAAGAGACCCAGTACTTC.

The chain joins TRBV6-2 or TRBV6-3 to TRBJ1-5, with a weak D call TRBD1 (5 bases). The CDR3 covers 14 residues. Germline V gives CDR1 MNHEY, CDR2 SVGEGT. The ends were cut back, 2 bases at V and 6 bases at J, with 11 bases in the middle. CDR3 loop: CASSYGQGGQPQHF. Here the CDR3 DNA reads TGTGCCAGCAGTTACGGCCAGGGTGGTCAGCCCCAGCATTTT.

The gene calls are TRBV11-2 and TRBJ2-7, with D possibly TRBD1 on 6 matching bases. This CDR3 region has 13 residues. Trimming took 5 bases from V and 2 from J, leaving 10 bases between them. Looked up from germline, CDR1 is SGHAT and CDR2 is FQNNGV. The CDR3 reads CASSPDSPYEQYF. CDR3 DNA sequence: TGTGCCAGCAGCCCGGACAGTCCCTACGAGCAGTACTTC.

For the CDR3, the DNA is TGTGCCAGCAGTTATGGGCAGGGGGATAATTCACCCCTCCACTTT. It yields the protein CASSYGQGDNSPLHF. The J gene is TRBJ1-6, the V gene TRBV6-5; 7 nucleotides align to TRBD1. Germline CDR1 reads MNHEY; CDR2 reads SVGAGI. J was trimmed by 5 bases and V by 3 bases; bases with no gene match: 4. The CDR3 extends over 15 amino acids.

The chain has TRBV28 and TRBJ2-1; TRBD2 matches 8 bases. The CDR3 consists of 15 residues. J lost 7 bases, V lost 6 bases, and 11 bases had no gene match. Germline CDR1 and CDR2: MDHEN and SYDVKM. The CDR3 coding sequence is TGTGCCAGCAGCCCCCTGCGGGAGGATGTGAATGAGCAGTTCTTC. Encoded protein: CASSPLREDVNEQFF.

V usage is TRBV4-3 and J usage is TRBJ1-2, with D perhaps matching TRBD1 (6 bases). Germline lookup yields CDR1 LGHNA and CDR2 YSLEER. V shed 0 bases and J shed 5 bases, with 16 bases lying between them. CDR3 length: 16 residues. CDR3 sequence (DNA): TGCGCCAGCAGCCAAGACCGGGACACCCCCTCTTATGGCTACACCTTC. Protein sequence: CASSQDRDTPSYGYTF.

This clone was counted a few times. The rearrangement links TRBV13 to TRBJ1-3; 11 nucleotides align to TRBD1. The CDR3 is 16 residues long. Germline trimming cut 5 bases from V and 6 bases from J; bases unmatched to any gene: 9. Germline-derived CDR1 and CDR2 are PRHDT and FYEKMQ (reference sequence). For the CDR3, the DNA is TGTGCCAGCAGCGATGGGACAGGGGGATTTACAAACACCATATATTTT. Protein product: CASSDGTGGFTNTIYF.

This clone was seen a single time. The rearrangement links TRBV15 to TRBJ2-5, with 8 bases fitting TRBD2. The length of the CDR3 is 15 residues. V lost 0 bases and J lost 5; bases outside the gene matches: 5. Germline loops: CDR1 LNHNV, CDR2 YYDKDF (reference sequence). Written as DNA, the CDR3 is TGTGCCACCAGCAGAGATCTTGAGCGGGGGGAGACCCAGTACTTC. This encodes CATSRDLERGETQYF. Using reference TRBV15 and TRBJ2-5 for the parts outside the CDR3, the full variable domain is DAMVIQNPRYQVTQFGKPVTLSCSQTLNHNVMYWYQQKSSQAPKLLFHYYDKDFNNEADTPDNFQSRRPNTSFCFLDIRSPGLGDTAMYLCATSRDLERGETQYFGPGTRLLVL.

CDR3 region: CSVEGGETVYEQYF. The CDR3 DNA reads as TGCAGCGTTGAGGGGGGTGAGACAGTTTACGAGCAGTACTTC. The chain is built from TRBV29-1 and TRBJ2-7; possible D gene TRBD2, 6 bases. This CDR3 spans 14 amino acids. The V gene's germline CDR1 is SQVTM and CDR2 ANQGSEA. Between the trimmed V and J ends, which lost 3 bases and 4 bases, there was a span of 16 bases.